Below are 22 T cell receptor beta chains sequenced from a single sample in a study of human T cells and chemical hapten exposure listed by TCRdb under 2021. The sample's time point label is to be understood as: patch test 3, about 24 weeks after DPC sensitization. What the treatment or condition label conveys for this sample: therapeutic diphenylcyclopropenone sensitization with weekly scalp DPC. Library construction relied on RACE. Sequencing was performed on a NextSeq 500. Through fastp at Q25 and MiXCR, TCRdb rebuilt clones from the public reads, retaining in-frame beta chains. Each entry is one CDR3 protein sequence, shown with its most common DNA and genes. Counted in this sample were about 92,000 distinct CDR3 sequences; approximately 11% of them appeared once. The ten largest clones capture 1% to 1.2% of the sample. The sequences come from whole blood, collected in connection with sensitization to the hapten diphenylcyclopropenone (DPC). These receptors came from a woman aged 25-40 years with alopecia areata. Some clones in this sample may be carry-over from other donors' samples.

This clonotype has at least ten counts. J is TRBJ2-5 and V is TRBV2, with D perhaps TRBD1 or TRBD2 (7 bases each). Trimming cost V 6 bases and J 4 bases, with 18 bases left between them. The germline V gene encodes CDR1 SNHLY and CDR2 FYNNEI. The length of the CDR3 is 15 residues. The CDR3, as DNA: TGTGCCAGCAGCCCCAGACAGGGAGGGGGAGAGACCCAGTACTTC. Amino acids: CASSPRQGGGETQYF. The full variable domain, with the rest looked up from reference TRBV2 and TRBJ2-5, is EPEVTQTPSHQVTQMGQEVILRCVPISNHLYFYWYRQILGQKVEFLVSFYNNEISEKSEIFDDQFSVERPDGSNFTLKIRSTKLEDSAMYFCASSPRQGGGETQYFGPGTRLLVL.

Ten or more counts support this clonotype. The chain employs TRBV3-1 and TRBJ2-5, with TRBD2 identical over 7 bases. Germline trimming cut 5 bases from V and 4 bases from J; bases unmatched to any gene: 10. Germline values: CDR1 LGHDT, CDR2 YNNKEL (reference sequence). CDR3 length: 15 amino acids. Here the CDR3 reads CASSYLLGGGETQYF. CDR3 DNA: TGTGCCAGCAGCTACCTCTTGGGCGGGGGAGAGACCCAGTACTTC.

This clonotype appeared many times. J is TRBJ1-2 and V is TRBV6-2 or TRBV6-3; maybe TRBD1 (6 bases). CDR3 length: 14 amino acids. Germline V gene lookup returns CDR1 MNHEY and CDR2 SVGEGT. V lost 6 bases, J lost 2 bases, and 13 bases lay in between. DNA for the CDR3: TGTGCCAGCAGCCCAGACAGGAGAAACTATGGCTACACCTTC. It encodes CASSPDRRNYGYTF.

This clonotype was counted a few times. This chain links TRBV30 with TRBJ2-2; TRBD1 is a possible D gene (6 bases). CDR1 GTSNPN and CDR2 SVGIG come from the germline V gene (reference sequence). Between the trimmed V and J ends, which lost 3 bases and 4 bases, there was a span of 15 bases. There are 15 residues in the CDR3. CDR3 sequence (DNA): TGTGCCTGGAGCCCCAGGGGCGTAGGCACCGGGGAGCTGTTTTTT. Its protein is CAWSPRGVGTGELFF.

V usage is TRBV20-1 and J usage is TRBJ2-5; 14 nucleotides line up with TRBD2. The CDR3 spans 16 residues. The V gene end was trimmed by 5 bases and the J gene end by 4 bases; junction bases not matched to a gene: 9. From germline, CDR1 is DFQATT and CDR2 SNEGSKA (reference sequence). CDR3 in amino acids: CSAGPRGLAGVETQYF. The DNA for the CDR3 is TGCAGTGCTGGGCCTCGGGGACTAGCGGGAGTAGAGACCCAGTACTTC.

This clonotype was seen a few times. The junction does not match germline at one end; this may be a read error. The chain links TRBV14 to TRBJ1-2; a possible D gene is TRBD1 (5 bases). Germline V gives CDR1 SGHDN, CDR2 FVKESK. The CDR3 extends over 15 amino acids. The DNA for the CDR3 is TGTGCCAGCAGCCAGGGGGGGAATGGTGACTATGGCCACACCTTC. Translating gives CASSQGGNGDYGHTF.

This clonotype was detected a few times. This sequence joins TRBV28 and TRBJ2-2; weak D call: TRBD2 (5 bases). The length of the CDR3 is 16 residues. Trimming shortened V by 6 bases and J by 3 bases, and 17 bases separated the two germline ends. Germline loops: CDR1 MDHEN, CDR2 SYDVKM. CDR3 loop: CASRVPAGLHTGELFF. CDR3 in DNA: TGTGCCAGCAGAGTTCCCGCCGGACTGCACACCGGGGAGCTGTTTTTT.

This clonotype was picked up a small number of times. The chain is built from TRBV4-1 and TRBJ2-1, with 7 bases identical to TRBD2. Germline loops: CDR1 MGHRA, CDR2 YSYEKL. This CDR3 comprises 15 residues. J gave up 1 base and V 3 bases, and 3 bases lay outside the gene matches. The CDR3 here is CASSHQAGSYNEQFF. CDR3 sequence (DNA): TGCGCCAGCAGCCACCAAGCGGGGTCCTACAATGAGCAGTTCTTC.

The chain is built from TRBV28 and TRBJ2-4; possibly TRBD1 for D (5 bases). Germline V CDR1 and CDR2: MDHEN, SYDVKM. This CDR3 comprises 11 residues. V dropped 6 bases and J dropped 10 bases, with 10 bases sitting between them. The CDR3 coding sequence is TGTGCCAGCAGCAATCAGGGAATTCAGTACTTC. It is translated as CASSNQGIQYF.

This clonotype showed up many times. The V gene is TRBV6-5, the J gene TRBJ1-3, with D perhaps matching TRBD1 (5 bases). CDR3 size: 15 residues. Germline V CDR1 and CDR2: MNHEY, SVGAGI. V was cut by 6 bases and J by 4 bases, with 16 bases left in between. CDR3 region: CASSYSRGDGNTIYF. CDR3 DNA sequence: TGTGCCAGCAGCTATTCGCGGGGGGACGGAAACACCATATATTTT.

This clonotype has only a few counts. This chain's CDR3 is CATRGQPYEQYF. The CDR3, as DNA: TGTGCCACACGAGGGCAACCCTACGAGCAGTACTTC. V gene TRBV28 combines with J gene TRBJ2-7, with a tentative D call TRBD2 (5 bases). This CDR3 contains 12 residues. Germline loops: CDR1 MDHEN, CDR2 SYDVKM. V was trimmed by 10 bases and J by 2 bases, leaving 12 bases between them.

This clonotype has a count of ten or more. J is TRBJ1-1 and V is TRBV27; D remains ambiguous. Germline CDR1 MNHEY, CDR2 SMNVEV (reference sequence). V was pared by 6 bases and J by 0 bases, with 11 bases between. The CDR3 contains 14 residues. CDR3 sequence reads: CASSFGRMNTEAFF. The CDR3 nucleotides read TGTGCCAGCAGCTTCGGACGGATGAACACTGAAGCTTTCTTT.

This clonotype has a handful of counts. This rearrangement joins TRBV12-2 to TRBJ2-6. TRBV12-2 is shown as a pseudogene. This CDR3 comprises 15 residues. The CDR3 nucleotides are TGTGCAAGTCGCCTACAGCGAACTGGGGCCAACGTCCTGACTTTC. Translated: CASRLQRTGANVLTF.

In this sample, this clonotype turned up a few times. The chain joins TRBV7-2 to TRBJ1-2, with D uncertain. The V end was cut by 3 bases, the J end by 6 bases, with 14 bases between. The CDR3 extends over 14 amino acids. CDR1 is SGHTA and CDR2 is FQGNSA in the germline V gene. CDR3 sequence (DNA): TGTGCCAGCAGCTTCCGGTGGGCAGAGGATGGCTACACCTTC. Translated: CASSFRWAEDGYTF.

This chain connects TRBV20-1 to TRBJ2-5, with 7 bases identical to TRBD2. Germline V gives CDR1 DFQATT, CDR2 SNEGSKA (reference sequence). Trimming at V came to 6 bases and at J to 3 bases, leaving 10 bases not matched to a gene. The CDR3 runs 14 residues. CDR3 in amino acids: CSAPRDYSEETQYF. The CDR3, as DNA: TGCAGTGCCCCACGGGACTATTCTGAAGAGACCCAGTACTTC.

This clonotype was found many times. The V gene is TRBV6-1, the J gene TRBJ1-1; TRBD1 might be the D (6 bases). This CDR3 region has 16 residues. The V gene's germline CDR1 is MNHNS and CDR2 SASEGT. V shed 10 bases and J shed 0 bases, with 21 bases lying between them. Here the CDR3 DNA reads TGTGCCACCTGGGGGGCAGGGGCCCTTGTGAACACTGAAGCTTTCTTT. It yields the protein CATWGAGALVNTEAFF.

This chain joins TRBV27 and TRBJ1-5; D is undetermined. The germline gives CDR1 MNHEY, CDR2 SMNVEV (reference sequence). The CDR3 length is 13 residues. Deletions cut 5 bases from V and 5 bases from J, with 10 bases between. The CDR3 sequence is CASSVRPYQPQHF. The CDR3 DNA is TGTGCCAGCAGTGTAAGACCTTATCAGCCCCAGCATTTT.

CDR3 residues: CSVEPRGASTEAFF. The CDR3 DNA is TGCAGCGTTGAACCCCGGGGCGCGAGCACTGAAGCTTTCTTT. The chain is built from TRBV29-1 and TRBJ1-1; a possible D gene is TRBD1 (5 bases). Trimming pared 2 bases from V and 4 bases from J, leaving 14 bases between. The germline CDR1 and CDR2 sequences are SQVTM and ANQGSEA. This CDR3 region has 14 residues.

This clonotype has ten or more counts. This sequence joins TRBV7-6 and TRBJ1-6; no reliable D call. The CDR3 consists of 13 residues. With 5 bases removed from V and 9 bases from J, the gap between germline ends came to 11 bases. CDR1 is SGHVS, CDR2 FNYEAQ, per germline. CDR3 protein: CASSQSGSSPLHF. CDR3 nucleotides: TGTGCCAGCAGCCAGTCCGGTAGTTCACCCCTCCACTTT.

This sequence joins TRBV6-5 and TRBJ2-3; 10 bases match TRBD2. In germline, CDR1 is MNHEY, CDR2 SVGAGI. This CDR3 comprises 17 residues. Trimming cost V 0 bases and J 5 bases; bases outside gene matches: 8. Here the CDR3 DNA reads TGTGCCAGCAGTTACTCGGGGGCTAGCGGGAGTTTAGATACGCAGTATTTT. Protein: CASSYSGASGSLDTQYF.

This clonotype was counted many times. The rearrangement links TRBV27 to TRBJ1-1; TRBD1 agrees at 8 bases. V dropped 2 bases and J dropped 12; count of bases not matched to a gene: 8. Germline V CDR1 and CDR2: MNHEY, SMNVEV (reference sequence). This CDR3 comprises 13 residues. The CDR3: CASSLNTGGTTFF. As DNA, the CDR3 is TGTGCCAGCAGTTTAAACACAGGGGGAACGACTTTCTTT.

The chain carries TRBV20-1 and TRBJ1-1; 7 nucleotides agree with TRBD1. This CDR3 contains 14 residues. The germline CDR1 and CDR2 sequences are DFQATT and SNEGSKA (reference sequence). The trim removed 5 bases at V and 0 bases at J, leaving 6 bases unmatched. The CDR3 reads CSAFQGGMNTEAFF. CDR3 coding DNA: TGCAGTGCTTTTCAAGGGGGCATGAACACTGAAGCTTTCTTT.